The subject of this entry is one T cell receptor (beta chain). Libraries were prepared by immunoSEQ multiplex PCR; TCRdb keeps only in-frame clonotypes and omits some of them. Among about 90,000 clones listed, around 80% were seen once. These data come from a study of blood T cell repertoires in COVID-19. Turning to the study itself: The United States, Italy and Spain were the sources of the acute and convalescent COVID-19 samples.

Germline values: CDR1 SGHTS, CDR2 YDEGEE. V shed 3 bases, J shed 3 bases, and the junction held 2 bases outside the gene matches. This CDR3 is 15 amino acids long. Sequenced input: peripheral blood. This TCR came from a woman of 80 years or more with active or convalescent COVID-19. The chain combines TRBV5-8 with TRBJ2-1; 11 bases line up with TRBD1. The CDR3 nucleotides are TGTGCCAGCAGCTCGGGACAGGGGGTCTACAATGAGCAGTTCTTC. Protein sequence: CASSSGQGVYNEQFF.